The clone carrying this TCR beta chain has a single count. The antigen remains undetermined. TCRdb's table, derived via immunoSEQ multiplex PCR, lists solely in-frame clones and lacks some. The sample lists some 140,000 clones; around 93% were seen once. This sample stems from a study of T cell responses to AZD1222 COVID-19 vaccine. CDR1 is SGHVS, CDR2 FQNEAQ, per germline. Trimming cost V 0 bases and J 0 bases, with 2 bases left between them. The CDR3 is 14 residues long. Regarding the study as a whole: Sampled repertoires all dated from after the peak T cell response. Seropositive AZD1222 recipients at baseline numbered only 6 or 7. The donor cohort was predominantly white British with a female majority, and clonal diversity may have been underestimated.

This sequence originates from an adult who received the AZD1222 COVID-19 vaccine. The gene calls are TRBV7-8 and TRBJ1-4; D unclear. Sequencing used peripheral blood, obtained 28 days after the second AZD1222 dose. CDR3 amino acids: CASSLAPTNEKLFF. The CDR3 DNA reads TGTGCCAGCAGCTTAGCTCCAACTAATGAAAAACTGTTTTTT.